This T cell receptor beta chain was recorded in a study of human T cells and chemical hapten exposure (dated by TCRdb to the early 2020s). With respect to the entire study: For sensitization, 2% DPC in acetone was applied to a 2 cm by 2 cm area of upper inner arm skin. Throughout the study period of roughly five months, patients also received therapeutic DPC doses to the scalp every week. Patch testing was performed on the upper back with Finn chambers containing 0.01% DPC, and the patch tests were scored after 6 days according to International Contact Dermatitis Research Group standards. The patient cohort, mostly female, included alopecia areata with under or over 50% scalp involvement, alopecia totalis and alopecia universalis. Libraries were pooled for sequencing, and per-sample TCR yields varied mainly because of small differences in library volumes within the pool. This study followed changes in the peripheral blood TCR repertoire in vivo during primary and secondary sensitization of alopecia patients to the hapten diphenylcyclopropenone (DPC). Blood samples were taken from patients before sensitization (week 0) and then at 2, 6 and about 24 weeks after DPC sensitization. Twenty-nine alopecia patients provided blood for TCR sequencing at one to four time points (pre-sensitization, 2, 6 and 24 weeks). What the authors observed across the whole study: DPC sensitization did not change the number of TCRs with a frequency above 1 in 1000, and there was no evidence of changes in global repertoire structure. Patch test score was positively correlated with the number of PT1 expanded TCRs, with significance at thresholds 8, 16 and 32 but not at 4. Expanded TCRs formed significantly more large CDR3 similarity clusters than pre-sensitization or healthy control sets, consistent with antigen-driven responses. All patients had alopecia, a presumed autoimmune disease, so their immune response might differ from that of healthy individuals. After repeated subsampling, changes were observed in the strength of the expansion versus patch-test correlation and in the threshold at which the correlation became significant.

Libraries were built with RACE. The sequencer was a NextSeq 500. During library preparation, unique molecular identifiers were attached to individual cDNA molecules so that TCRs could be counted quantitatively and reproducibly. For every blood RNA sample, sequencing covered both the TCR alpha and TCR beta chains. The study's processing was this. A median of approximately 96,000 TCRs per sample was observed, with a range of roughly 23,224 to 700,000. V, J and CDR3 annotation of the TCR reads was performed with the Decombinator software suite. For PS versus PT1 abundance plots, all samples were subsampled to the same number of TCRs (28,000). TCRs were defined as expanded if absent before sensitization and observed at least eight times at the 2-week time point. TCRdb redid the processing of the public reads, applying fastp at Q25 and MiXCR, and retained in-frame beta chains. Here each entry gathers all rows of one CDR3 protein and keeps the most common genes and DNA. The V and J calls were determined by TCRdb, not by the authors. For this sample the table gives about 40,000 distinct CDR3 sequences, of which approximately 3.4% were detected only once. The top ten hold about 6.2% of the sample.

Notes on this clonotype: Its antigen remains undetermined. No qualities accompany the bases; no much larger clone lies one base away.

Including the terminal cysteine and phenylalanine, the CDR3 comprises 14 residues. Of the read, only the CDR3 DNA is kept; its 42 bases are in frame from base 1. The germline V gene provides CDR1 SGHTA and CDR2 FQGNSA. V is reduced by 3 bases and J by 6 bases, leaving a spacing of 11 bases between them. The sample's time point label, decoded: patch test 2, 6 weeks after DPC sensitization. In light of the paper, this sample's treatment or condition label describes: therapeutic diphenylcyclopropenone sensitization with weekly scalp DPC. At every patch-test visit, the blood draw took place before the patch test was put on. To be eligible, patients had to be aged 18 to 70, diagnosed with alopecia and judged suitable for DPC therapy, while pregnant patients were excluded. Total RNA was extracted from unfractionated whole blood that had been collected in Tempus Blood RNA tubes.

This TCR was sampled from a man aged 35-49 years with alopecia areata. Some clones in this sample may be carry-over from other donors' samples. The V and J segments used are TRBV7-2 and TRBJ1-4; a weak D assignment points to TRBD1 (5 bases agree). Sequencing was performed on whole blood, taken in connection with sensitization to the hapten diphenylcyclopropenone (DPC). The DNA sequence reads TGTGCCAGCAGCTTCAGGGCAGGTTATGAAAAACTGTTTTTT. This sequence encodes CASSFRAGYEKLFF.